This T cell receptor (beta chain) was documented in a study of blood T cells in healthy people across ages. Study observations and caveats: The study regarded diversity estimates from one million T cells as underestimates. Observed TCR beta diversity showed a strong correlation with the percentage of naive T cells as measured by flow cytometry.

Points on this clonotype: Its antigen is unknown.

Combining a sample-barcoded 5' primer with a J-beta primer mix, a second PCR ran for 7 to 11 cycles. TCRdb passed the 5' RACE reads through MiXCR, listing each CDR3 protein once. The top ten hold about 19% of the sample, which has approximately 1,100,000 distinct CDR3 sequences, under 45% seen once. The material sequenced was blood. The TCR sequence derives from a woman aged 55-70 years in good health.

CDR3 region: CASSWAGETQYF. DNA of the CDR3: TGTGCCAGCAGCTGGGCGGGAGAGACCCAGTACTTC. The chain joins TRBV5-6 to TRBJ2-5; the D gene is possibly TRBD2 (5 bases). The CDR3 totals 12 residues. Germline V lookup: CDR1 SGHDT, CDR2 YYEEEE. The ends were cut back, 3 bases at V and 4 bases at J, with 7 bases in the middle.